Below, 28 T cell receptor beta chains from the same sample are listed, as sequenced in a study of cytomegalovirus exposure and HLA in healthy donors. The PCR was carried out with 60 Vbeta primers and 13 Jbeta primers. Repertoires were generated with immunoSEQ multiplex PCR, while TCRdb's copy carries only in-frame clones and drops some. The repertoire has approximately 110,000 clones, approximately 80% of them found once; the top ten carry over 0.2%. Sequencing used PBMCs. The origin of the receptors is a man between 50 and 59 years old in good health and CMV-seronegative.

The rearrangement links TRBV27 to TRBJ2-7; 8 bases agree with TRBD1. CDR1 is MNHEY and CDR2 is SMNVEV in the germline V gene (reference sequence). The V and J ends lost 5 bases and 7 bases, in that order; junction bases with no gene match: 10. This CDR3 is built from 14 residues. CDR3 in amino acids: CASSAQGARREQYF. CDR3 sequence (DNA): TGTGCCAGCAGTGCGCAGGGGGCTCGGAGGGAGCAGTACTTC.

CDR3 coding DNA: TGTGCCAGCAGCTTATACAGGGCCAACCCAAAAGATTCACCCCTCCACTTT. This encodes CASSLYRANPKDSPLHF. V gene TRBV7-2 combines with J gene TRBJ1-6, with a weak D call TRBD1 (6 bases). Germline CDR1 and CDR2: SGHTA and FQGNSA. CDR3 length equals 17 residues. The V and J ends lost 2 bases and 8 bases respectively, with 19 bases between them.

The chain recombines TRBV28 with TRBJ2-3; 11 bases line up with TRBD2. CDR1 is MDHEN and CDR2 is SYDVKM in the germline V gene. Trimming cost V 5 bases and J 0 bases; bases outside gene matches: 19. This CDR3 comprises 21 residues. The CDR3 region is CASSLYITGTSGPKSTDTQYF. The CDR3 region has the DNA TGTGCCAGCAGTCTTTATATTACCGGGACTAGCGGCCCAAAAAGCACAGATACGCAGTATTTT.

The chain joins TRBV5-1 to TRBJ1-3; the D gene is possibly TRBD1 (5 bases). Germline V CDR1 and CDR2: SGHRS, YFSETQ. CDR3 length: 14 amino acids. V dropped 2 bases and J dropped 4 bases, with 10 bases sitting between them. In nucleotides, the CDR3 is TGCGCCAGCAGCTTACTGGACATCGGAAACACCATATATTTT. It is translated as CASSLLDIGNTIYF.

V gene TRBV19 combines with J gene TRBJ1-5; 10 bases agree with TRBD1. This CDR3 has 15 amino acids. V was pared by 3 bases and J by 3 bases, with 2 bases of the junction left unmatched. Germline V gene data show CDR1 as LNHDA and CDR2 as SQIVND (reference sequence). CDR3 sequence: CASSMGQGFNQPQHF. CDR3 in DNA: TGTGCCAGTAGTATGGGACAGGGGTTCAATCAGCCCCAGCATTTT.

CDR3: CASSERTAGTEAFF. CDR3 coding DNA: TGTGCCAGCAGTGAGAGGACAGCTGGCACTGAAGCTTTCTTT. The rearrangement uses TRBV2 and TRBJ1-1; TRBD1 might be the D (6 bases). This CDR3 is 14 amino acids long. Germline lookup yields CDR1 SNHLY and CDR2 FYNNEI. Trimming took 3 bases from V and 4 from J, leaving 12 bases between them.

The rearrangement links TRBV7-3 to TRBJ1-2; D is possibly TRBD1 (5 bases). Trimming took off 5 bases at V and 5 bases at J, with 6 bases between the two ends. The germline V gene encodes CDR1 SGHTA and CDR2 FQGTGA. There are 11 residues in the CDR3. As DNA, the CDR3 is TGTGCCAGCAGCGACAGATATGGCTACACCTTC. Residues: CASSDRYGYTF.

This clone was observed once. This rearrangement joins TRBV5-4 to TRBJ2-3; 12 nucleotides agree with TRBD2. The CDR3 spans 14 residues. CDR1 and CDR2 from the germline V gene are SGHNT and YYREEE (reference sequence). Losses at the gene ends were 5 bases for V and 5 bases for J; bases not matched to a gene: 3. The DNA of the CDR3 is TGTGCCAGCAGACTAGCGGGAGGTCTAGATACGCAGTATTTT. It specifies CASRLAGGLDTQYF. Looking up the rest from reference TRBV5-4 and TRBJ2-3 gives the full variable domain: ETGVTQSPTHLIKTRGQQVTLRCSSQSGHNTVSWYQQALGQGPQFIFQYYREEENGRGNFPPRFSGLQFPNYSSELNVNALELDDSALYLCASRLAGGLDTQYFGPGTRLTVL.

The genes are TRBV25-1 and TRBJ1-4; 8 bases map to TRBD1. There are 15 residues in the CDR3. Per the germline V gene, CDR1 is MGHDK and CDR2 is SYGVNS. Trimming cost V 9 bases and J 7 bases; bases outside gene matches: 13. The CDR3 here is CASQVTGGRGEKLFF. The CDR3 DNA reads as TGTGCCAGTCAGGTAACAGGGGGAAGGGGTGAAAAACTGTTTTTT.

The J gene is TRBJ2-5, the V gene TRBV27; possibly TRBD1 for D (5 bases). From germline, CDR1 is MNHEY and CDR2 SMNVEV (reference sequence). This CDR3 is 13 amino acids long. The germline V and J ends were trimmed by 5 bases and 7 bases, with 14 bases remaining between them. Here the CDR3 reads CASSPTVGATQYF. The CDR3 nucleotides read TGTGCCAGCAGTCCTACCGTTGGGGCGACCCAGTACTTC.

V gene TRBV7-6 combines with J gene TRBJ2-3, with 13 positions matching TRBD2. Germline V gene sequence: CDR1 SGHVS, CDR2 FNYEAQ. Trimming cost V 7 bases and J 6 bases; bases outside gene matches: 7. The length of the CDR3 is 15 residues. The CDR3 is CASTRTSGGDDTQYF. The CDR3 DNA reads as TGTGCCAGCACCAGGACTAGCGGGGGTGACGATACGCAGTATTTT.

The count of this clone is one. The gene calls are TRBV4-3 and TRBJ2-1; 9 positions agree with TRBD1. After removal of 2 bases from V and 4 bases from J, the junction contained 3 bases not matched to a gene. CDR3 size: 15 residues. CDR1 LGHNA and CDR2 YSLEER come from the germline V gene. The DNA of the CDR3 is TGCGCCAGCAGCCAAAACAGGGGGCCATACAATGAGCAGTTCTTC. It yields the protein CASSQNRGPYNEQFF.

The table lists this clone with a few counts. The V call is TRBV4-3, the J call TRBJ2-7; TRBD2 agrees at 16 bases. The germline CDR1 and CDR2 sequences are LGHNA and YSLEER. V gave up 4 bases and J gave up 6 bases; unmatched junction bases: 6. The CDR3 has 16 amino acids. The CDR3 spells CASSPGTSGGAGEQYF. CDR3 DNA sequence: TGCGCCAGCAGCCCCGGGACTAGCGGGGGGGCGGGCGAGCAGTACTTC.

The gene calls are TRBV29-1 and TRBJ2-2; 7 bases agree with TRBD1. Germline CDR1 and CDR2: SQVTM and ANQGSEA. Trimming removed 7 bases from V and 3 bases from J; junction bases left unmatched: 8. The CDR3 consists of 14 residues. CDR3: CSARGDRDTGELFF. CDR3 nucleotide sequence: TGCAGCGCACGGGGCGACAGGGACACCGGGGAGCTGTTTTTT.

In this sample, this clone turned up a few times. The chain employs TRBV18 and TRBJ1-2; 10 positions match TRBD1. The CDR3 is 14 residues long. The J segment lost 6 bases and the V segment lost 3 bases, leaving 4 bases of the junction unmatched. Germline assignment: CDR1 KGHSH and CDR2 LQKENI. The CDR3 coding sequence is TGTGCCAGCTCACCCGGGACAGGGGAGGATGGCTACACCTTC. Encoded protein: CASSPGTGEDGYTF.

The V and J genes are TRBV18 and TRBJ2-7; 10 bases map to TRBD2. The V and J ends lost 1 base and 0 bases, in that order; junction bases with no gene match: 9. The CDR3 extends over 18 amino acids. The V gene's germline CDR1 is KGHSH and CDR2 LQKENI. The CDR3 sequence: CASSPLASGSTSSYEQYF. DNA of the CDR3: TGTGCCAGCTCACCACTGGCTAGCGGGAGTACGAGCTCCTACGAGCAGTACTTC.

The chain is built from TRBV27 and TRBJ1-2; D is perhaps TRBD1 (6 bases). Trimming shortened V by 8 bases and J by 3 bases, and 16 bases separated the two germline ends. CDR3 length: 14 residues. Germline V gene lookup returns CDR1 MNHEY and CDR2 SMNVEV (reference sequence). The CDR3 loop is CASAIRAGDYGYTF. The CDR3 DNA reads TGTGCCAGCGCCATTCGGGCAGGGGACTATGGCTACACCTTC.

This chain links TRBV6-5 with TRBJ1-5, with no clear D. V was cut by 7 bases and J by 0 bases, with 10 bases left in between. The germline V gene encodes CDR1 MNHEY and CDR2 SVGAGI. The CDR3 loop spans 14 amino acids. DNA of the CDR3: TGTGCCAGCAAACGGGATAATAGCAATCAGCCCCAGCATTTT. Translation gives CASKRDNSNQPQHF.

The chain is built from TRBV7-2 and TRBJ2-1; maybe TRBD2 (5 bases). Germline V gene lookup returns CDR1 SGHTA and CDR2 FQGNSA. The CDR3 spans 15 residues. V lost 0 bases and J lost 9, with 15 bases in between. CDR3 in DNA: TGTGCCAGCAGCTTAGCGGGGAGCCTTGGAGGTGAGCAGTTCTTC. This gives the protein CASSLAGSLGGEQFF. The variable domain in full, completed from reference TRBV7-2 and TRBJ2-1, reads GAGVSQSPSNKVTEKGKDVELRCDPISGHTALYWYRQSLGQGLEFLIYFQGNSAPDKSGLPSDRFSAERTGGSVSTLTIQRTQQEDSAVYLCASSLAGSLGGEQFFGPGTRLTVL.

This clone was picked up one time. V is TRBV6-6 and J is TRBJ2-5; 7 bases are a match to TRBD1. The CDR3 spans 13 residues. CDR1 and CDR2 (germline): MNHNY, SVGAGI (reference sequence). The junction had 0 bases not matched to a gene; V was cut back by 4 bases and J by 1 base. The CDR3 coding sequence is TGTGCCAGCAGTTGGACAGGCCAAGAGACCCAGTACTTC. This encodes CASSWTGQETQYF.

The chain employs TRBV19 and TRBJ1-1; D remains ambiguous. The length of the CDR3 is 18 residues. Trimming cost V 2 bases and J 1 base, with 20 bases left between them. Germline V lookup: CDR1 LNHDA, CDR2 SQIVND (reference sequence). CDR3 in amino acids: CASSIIPRVFPANTEAFF. Here the CDR3 DNA reads TGTGCCAGTAGTATAATTCCGAGGGTCTTTCCGGCGAACACTGAAGCTTTCTTT.

This chain links TRBV11-1 with TRBJ2-3; D not resolved. Per germline, CDR1 SGHAT and CDR2 FQDESV (reference sequence). The CDR3 sequence is 12 residues long. V lost 1 base and J lost 7, with 6 bases in between. CDR3 protein: CASSLVENTQYF. The CDR3 region has the DNA TGTGCCAGCAGCTTAGTAGAAAATACGCAGTATTTT.

This clone was seen a single time. The CDR3 region is CASGNDRSSYEQYF. The CDR3 region has the DNA TGTGCCAGCGGAAATGACAGGAGTTCCTACGAGCAGTACTTC. V gene TRBV27 combines with J gene TRBJ2-7; perhaps TRBD1 as D (6 bases). V lost 8 bases to trimming and J lost 1 base, with 15 bases between them. Germline values: CDR1 MNHEY, CDR2 SMNVEV (reference sequence). This CDR3 has 14 residues.

The chain is built from TRBV19 and TRBJ1-2, with D unclear. V shed 1 base and J shed 1 base, with 10 bases lying between them. Germline CDR1 reads LNHDA; CDR2 reads SQIVND (reference sequence). The CDR3 consists of 15 residues. The CDR3 DNA follows: TGTGCCAGTAGTATAGTTCGGCAGGTTAACTATGGCTACACCTTC. It specifies CASSIVRQVNYGYTF.

V and J are TRBV30 and TRBJ1-2; D possibly corresponds to TRBD1 (5 bases). Germline CDR1 is GTSNPN and CDR2 is SVGIG (reference sequence). V was trimmed by 0 bases and J by 5 bases, leaving 10 bases between them. The CDR3 is 13 amino acids. The CDR3 loop reads CAWSVLRGYGYTF. The CDR3 region has the DNA TGTGCCTGGAGTGTCCTCCGGGGGTATGGCTACACCTTC.

V usage is TRBV10-3 and J usage is TRBJ1-5; 11 nucleotides match TRBD1. Per germline, CDR1 ENHRY and CDR2 SYGVKD. The CDR3 is 15 residues long. Germline trimming cut 0 bases from V and 6 bases from J; bases unmatched to any gene: 1. CDR3 coding DNA: TGTGCCATCAGTGAGTCGGGACAGGGGGTTCAGCCCCAGCATTTT. Translation: CAISESGQGVQPQHF.

The rearrangement joins TRBV5-6 to TRBJ2-7, with 10 positions matching TRBD2. The germline V gene encodes CDR1 SGHDT and CDR2 YYEEEE. V lost 5 bases to trimming and J lost 4 bases; unmatched junction nucleotides: 6. This CDR3 has 14 residues. In DNA form, the CDR3 reads TGTGCCAGCAGAAGTAGCGGGGGGACGTACGAGCAGTACTTC. Translating it yields CASRSSGGTYEQYF.

The J gene is TRBJ1-4, the V gene TRBV7-2, with TRBD1 as a possible D gene (5 bases). V dropped 1 base and J dropped 12 bases, with 18 bases sitting between them. There are 15 residues in the CDR3. Germline loops: CDR1 SGHTA, CDR2 FQGNSA. The CDR3 loop is CASSLGGVVAGQLFF. CDR3 in DNA: TGTGCCAGCAGCTTAGGGGGGGTCGTCGCGGGGCAACTGTTTTTT.